The 26 T cell receptor beta chains below were found in one sample sequenced in a study of identical twins. TCRdb ran MiXCR on the 5' RACE reads and lists one entry per CDR3 protein. The profile shows a few hundred thousand distinct CDR3 sequences, roughly 8% of them singletons. These data also formed part of another study, on yellow fever vaccine responses in identical twins.

The sample taken for sequencing was CD8+ T cells sorted from blood. Every receptor here comes from a woman between 18 and 29 years old in good health.

This clonotype was counted at least ten times. The chain employs TRBV27 and TRBJ2-7; either TRBD1 or TRBD2 may fit D (5 bases each). V lost 3 bases and J lost 7, with 13 bases in between. The CDR3 totals 13 residues. CDR1 and CDR2 (germline): MNHEY, SMNVEV (reference sequence). The CDR3 protein is CASSLGPLVEQYF. In DNA, the CDR3 is TGTGCCAGCAGTTTGGGACCTCTCGTGGAGCAGTACTTC.

This chain connects TRBV20-1 to TRBJ2-5; D unresolved. Trimming removed 1 base at V and 4 bases at J, with 16 bases between. The germline gives CDR1 DFQATT, CDR2 SNEGSKA (reference sequence). This CDR3 has 15 amino acids. CDR3 DNA sequence: TGCAGTGCTAGAGTACGGGCGTTGGGTGGAGAGACCCAGTACTTC. Protein sequence: CSARVRALGGETQYF.

This clonotype turned up a few times. V gene TRBV12-3 or TRBV12-4 combines with J gene TRBJ1-5, with 7 nucleotides matching TRBD1. The CDR3 runs to 14 residues. Trimming cost V 9 bases and J 3 bases; bases outside gene matches: 8. The CDR3 DNA is TGTGCCAGTTTGGCAGGGGGAAACAATCAGCCCCAGCATTTT. Translated, it gives CASLAGGNNQPQHF.

This clonotype was picked up many times. The rearrangement links TRBV5-1 to TRBJ2-7, with 7 bases aligning to TRBD2. Unmatched junction bases numbered 7, after V lost 4 bases and J lost 3 bases. The CDR3 contains 14 residues. Germline V gene data show CDR1 as SGHRS and CDR2 as YFSETQ. The CDR3 region is CASSDEIAGYEQYF. The DNA for the CDR3 is TGCGCCAGCAGCGATGAGATAGCGGGCTACGAGCAGTACTTC.

This clonotype has more than one count but fewer than ten. The chain has TRBV7-2 and TRBJ1-1, with D perhaps matching TRBD1 (5 bases). The CDR3 is made up of 14 amino acids. Germline V gene data show CDR1 as SGHTA and CDR2 as FQGNSA. V lost 1 base, J lost 4 bases, and 10 bases lay in between. The CDR3 here is CASSLGSGLTEAFF. CDR3 coding DNA: TGTGCCAGCAGCTTAGGGTCGGGGCTCACTGAAGCTTTCTTT.

This clonotype was counted only a few times. The rearrangement uses TRBV29-1 and TRBJ2-7; 8 bases fit TRBD1. The length of the CDR3 is 17 residues. With V trimmed by 6 bases and J by 3 bases, 19 bases remained unmatched. Germline values: CDR1 SQVTM, CDR2 ANQGSEA. CDR3 protein: CSVELGTRTGQYYEQYF. The CDR3 nucleotides are TGCAGCGTCGAACTGGGGACCCGGACAGGGCAGTACTACGAGCAGTACTTC.

This clonotype was detected only a few times. This rearrangement joins TRBV20-1 to TRBJ2-7; weak D call: TRBD2 (6 bases). The germline V gene encodes CDR1 DFQATT and CDR2 SNEGSKA (reference sequence). Trimming cost V 1 base and J 4 bases, with 14 bases left between them. The length of the CDR3 is 14 residues. The CDR3 is CSARASAGGYEQYF. CDR3 in DNA: TGCAGTGCTAGAGCTAGCGCCGGAGGTTACGAGCAGTACTTC.

A few counts support this clonotype. The V and J genes are TRBV20-1 and TRBJ1-1; D gene ambiguous. CDR3 length equals 14 residues. CDR1 is DFQATT, CDR2 SNEGSKA, per germline (reference sequence). Trimming pared 3 bases from V and 2 bases from J, leaving 13 bases between. The CDR3 coding sequence is TGCAGTGCTAGCCCACTGGATGCCAACACTGAAGCTTTCTTT. Its protein product is CSASPLDANTEAFF.

The V and J genes are TRBV6-1 and TRBJ2-2; TRBD1 matches 9 bases. V shed 5 bases and J 6 bases; nucleotides not matched to a gene: 13. The germline V gene encodes CDR1 MNHNS and CDR2 SASEGT. The CDR3 spans 17 residues. CDR3 sequence: CASSREAGTGLSGELFF. Here the CDR3 DNA reads TGTGCCAGCAGTCGGGAAGCCGGGACAGGGTTGTCCGGGGAGCTGTTTTTT.

This rearrangement joins TRBV20-1 to TRBJ1-1; tentatively, D is TRBD1 (5 bases). CDR1 DFQATT and CDR2 SNEGSKA come from the germline V gene (reference sequence). Deletions cut 4 bases from V and 1 base from J, with 10 bases between. The CDR3 is 13 residues long. Here the CDR3 reads CSATQEPNTEAFF. CDR3 DNA sequence: TGCAGTGCTACACAGGAGCCGAACACTGAAGCTTTCTTT.

This clonotype was seen only a few times. The rearrangement joins TRBV12-3 or TRBV12-4 to TRBJ2-6; D tentatively reads TRBD1 or TRBD2 (5 bases each). The CDR3 consists of 16 residues. Trimming cost V 0 bases and J 1 base, with 7 bases left between them. CDR3 sequence reads: CASSLAGGSGANVLTF. Written as DNA, the CDR3 is TGTGCCAGCAGTTTAGCTGGGGGTTCTGGGGCCAACGTCCTGACTTTC.

This clonotype was detected many times. V gene TRBV9 combines with J gene TRBJ2-5; D is undetermined. This CDR3 has 15 amino acids. Trimming cost V 5 bases and J 3 bases, with 17 bases left between them. Per germline, CDR1 SGDLS and CDR2 YYNGEE. The CDR3 loop reads CASSFTVDGKETQYF. CDR3 nucleotide sequence: TGTGCCAGCAGTTTTACAGTCGACGGAAAAGAGACCCAGTACTTC.

This clonotype was recorded many times. This chain uses TRBV4-1 with TRBJ2-7, with 11 bases identical to TRBD2. With 2 bases clipped from V and 1 base from J, the junction kept 4 bases outside the gene matches. The CDR3 consists of 16 residues. CDR1 MGHRA and CDR2 YSYEKL come from the germline V gene. This chain's CDR3 is CASSQFTSGSSYEQYF. The DNA for the CDR3 is TGCGCCAGCAGCCAATTCACTAGCGGGAGTTCCTACGAGCAGTACTTC.

This clonotype was detected only a few times. The rearrangement joins TRBV7-9 to TRBJ2-2, with 10 bases fitting TRBD1. Germline trimming cut 10 bases from V and 5 bases from J; bases unmatched to any gene: 7. CDR3 length: 14 residues. Germline V gene data show CDR1 as SEHNR and CDR2 as FQNEAQ (reference sequence). The CDR3 loop reads CATRPGQGTGELFF. The DNA for the CDR3 is TGTGCCACCCGTCCGGGACAGGGGACCGGGGAGCTGTTTTTT.

The sample holds many counts of this clonotype. The J gene is TRBJ2-5, the V gene TRBV29-1, with TRBD1 matching over 9 bases. CDR1 and CDR2 from the germline V gene are SQVTM and ANQGSEA. After removal of 7 bases from V and 10 bases from J, the junction contained 10 bases not matched to a gene. The CDR3 totals 12 residues. As DNA, the CDR3 is TGCAGCGGCGAGGGGGACAGGGCTGACCAGTACTTC. Its translation: CSGEGDRADQYF.

This sequence joins TRBV5-5 and TRBJ2-5, with 8 bases lining up with TRBD2. Germline CDR1 and CDR2: SGHKS and YYEKEE (reference sequence). J gave up 9 bases and V 0 bases, and 1 base lay outside the gene matches. The CDR3 runs 12 residues. The CDR3 DNA reads TGTGCCAGCAGCTTGGTGCGGGAGGCCCAGTACTTC. This encodes CASSLVREAQYF.

This clonotype was observed many times. J is TRBJ2-1 and V is TRBV27, with no clear D. V dropped 5 bases and J dropped 1 base, with 9 bases sitting between them. The CDR3 spans 14 residues. CDR1 is MNHEY, CDR2 SMNVEV, per germline (reference sequence). CDR3 sequence (DNA): TGTGCCAGCAGTCCGAGCTGGTCCTACAATGAGCAGTTCTTC. Its protein is CASSPSWSYNEQFF.

This clonotype was seen only a few times. This sequence joins TRBV20-1 and TRBJ2-7, with D possibly TRBD2 on 7 matching bases. Germline CDR1 DFQATT, CDR2 SNEGSKA (reference sequence). The CDR3 sequence is 14 residues long. With 0 bases removed from V and 4 bases from J, the gap between germline ends came to 13 bases. CDR3 protein: CSAREEGGIYEQYF. The CDR3 DNA reads TGCAGTGCTAGAGAGGAGGGGGGGATTTACGAGCAGTACTTC.

The CDR3 DNA reads TGTGCCAGCAGCCGGGGGGGGCGTGAGACCCAGTACTTC. It encodes CASSRGGRETQYF. This chain uses TRBV27 with TRBJ2-5; 8 bases are shared with TRBD2. This CDR3 comprises 13 residues. Trimming removed 6 bases from V and 5 bases from J; junction bases left unmatched: 5. Germline values: CDR1 MNHEY, CDR2 SMNVEV (reference sequence).

The table lists this clonotype with many counts. The rearrangement joins TRBV15 to TRBJ2-3, with 7 bases aligning to TRBD2. With V trimmed by 2 bases and J by 2 bases, 4 bases remained unmatched. Germline CDR1 reads LNHNV; CDR2 reads YYDKDF (reference sequence). The length of the CDR3 is 15 residues. As DNA, the CDR3 is TGTGCCACCAGCAGAAGAGCGGGGTCCACAGATACGCAGTATTTT. Translated, it gives CATSRRAGSTDTQYF. The full variable domain, in which reference TRBV15 and TRBJ2-3 provide the parts outside the CDR3, is DAMVIQNPRYQVTQFGKPVTLSCSQTLNHNVMYWYQQKSSQAPKLLFHYYDKDFNNEADTPDNFQSRRPNTSFCFLDIRSPGLGDTAMYLCATSRRAGSTDTQYFGPGTRLTVL.

The V and J genes are TRBV14 and TRBJ2-5, with TRBD2 matching 9 bases. CDR1 is SGHDN, CDR2 FVKESK, per germline. J was trimmed by 3 bases and V by 8 bases; bases with no gene match: 22. The CDR3 totals 19 residues. CDR3 in amino acids: CASSEIPGLAPSEKETQYF. The CDR3 nucleotides read TGTGCCAGCTCCGAGATTCCCGGACTAGCGCCTTCAGAAAAAGAGACCCAGTACTTC.

This clonotype has at least ten counts. J is TRBJ1-1 and V is TRBV7-9, with 7 bases fitting TRBD1. The germline V gene encodes CDR1 SEHNR and CDR2 FQNEAQ (reference sequence). Losses at the gene ends were 5 bases for V and 2 bases for J; bases not matched to a gene: 11. CDR3 length equals 16 residues. CDR3 protein: CASSPAWTGLNTEAFF. Here the CDR3 DNA reads TGTGCCAGCAGCCCCGCTTGGACAGGCCTCAACACTGAAGCTTTCTTT.

This clonotype was counted between two and nine times. The V call is TRBV10-2, the J call TRBJ2-5; 9 bases agree with TRBD2. CDR1 and CDR2 (germline): WSHSY, SAAADI. The CDR3 contains 15 residues. The J segment lost 4 bases and the V segment lost 0 bases, leaving 3 bases of the junction unmatched. CDR3 coding DNA: TGCGCCAGCAGTGAGTCGGGGACTAGCCGAGAGACCCAGTACTTC. Translated, it gives CASSESGTSRETQYF.

This clonotype showed up just a few times. The J gene is TRBJ1-1, the V gene TRBV9; 10 nucleotides align to TRBD1. CDR3 size: 15 residues. The V gene's germline CDR1 is SGDLS and CDR2 YYNGEE. Trimming at V came to 4 bases and at J to 4 bases, leaving 7 bases not matched to a gene. CDR3 nucleotides: TGTGCCAGCAGCCCGGACAGGGGGAGTTTCACTGAAGCTTTCTTT. Translated: CASSPDRGSFTEAFF.

This clonotype was detected many times. The V gene is TRBV25-1, the J gene TRBJ2-2; D unclear. Trimming took off 0 bases at V and 5 bases at J, with 7 bases between the two ends. Looked up from germline, CDR1 is MGHDK and CDR2 is SYGVNS. The CDR3 extends over 14 amino acids. The CDR3: CASSEYTSTGELFF. CDR3 coding DNA: TGTGCCAGCAGTGAATATACTTCTACCGGGGAGCTGTTTTTT.

The chain uses TRBV12-3 or TRBV12-4 and TRBJ1-2; perhaps TRBD1 as D (5 bases). Trimming took off 1 base at V and 7 bases at J, with 10 bases between the two ends. This CDR3 region has 13 residues. CDR3: CASSLGTLSGYTF. The CDR3 DNA follows: TGTGCCAGCAGTTTAGGGACACTCTCTGGCTACACCTTC.